This T cell receptor beta chain was recorded in a study of neurological immune-mediated disorders. Study-level points and caveats: No sharing of CDR3 amino acid sequences was observed among expanded clones across subjects, suggesting private repertoires in all groups.

The group of healthy controls was made up of people who were blood bank volunteers in Maryland, USA. PBMCs stored at -80 C, 2 million in total, were the source of the unsorted libraries. The cDNA was synthesized by means of template-switch 5'RACE, which was carried out with 10-nucleotide random UMIs. MiXCR, applied by TCRdb to the 5' RACE reads, yields one record per CDR3 protein. Of roughly 28,000 distinct CDR3 sequences detected, 12% appear once; the ten largest clones hold 7.8%. This clonotype has at least ten counts. Its antigen is still unknown. The CDR3 is 14 amino acids. Germline V CDR1 and CDR2: DFQATT, SNEGSKA (reference sequence). With 5 bases removed from V and 0 bases from J, the gap between germline ends came to 12 bases.

The chain uses TRBV20-1 and TRBJ2-3; possibly TRBD1 for D (6 bases). The source is a man between 60 and 75 years old in good health. The specimen was PBMCs. CDR3 sequence (DNA): TGCAGTGCTCCGTCAGGGGCCAGCACAGATACGCAGTATTTT. Protein product: CSAPSGASTDTQYF.